Reported below is one T cell receptor (beta chain). Its binding antigen is unknown. No clone much larger than this one lies a single base away; base qualities are absent. This entry comes from a study of CD4+ T cells in melanoma (dated by TCRdb to 2022 to 2024). Study-wide context: The study examined neoantigen-specific CD4+ T cells in human melanoma.

The library was produced with the immunoSEQ multiplex PCR assay. TCRdb's version of the immuneACCESS table is confined to in-frame rearrangements and falls short of the full clone set. An unresolved V gene accounts for under half of the shortfall where checked; the remainder is of unknown origin. The sample yields 9,500 to 13,000 clones; about 70% were counted once. Together, the top ten hold 12% of the sample. The study at large found these results: The report described a correlation between neoantigen-specific CD4+ T cells and the function of CD8+ T cells, macrophages and B cells. Neoantigen-specific CD4+ T cells in melanoma were reported to have a range of differentiation states.

The donors were melanoma patients. V gives up 3 bases and J gives up 5 bases, and the segment between their germline ends measures 5 bases. Including the terminal cysteine and phenylalanine, the CDR3 comprises 13 residues. CDR3 DNA only is kept here, 39 bases in frame from base 1. The germline V gene (reference sequence) specifies LNHDA as CDR1 and SQIVND as CDR2. Material for sequencing was cells from a culture (not recorded whether cultured in vitro). The sequence came from a human donor with melanoma. The rearrangement combines TRBV19 with TRBJ1-6; confidence is insufficient to name the D gene. The bases read TGTGCCAGTAGTATCCGGCATAATTCACCCCTCCACTTT. Its coded protein is CASSIRHNSPLHF.